Below, 9 T cell receptor beta chains from the same sample are listed, as sequenced in a study of CD4 T cells in relation to SARS-CoV-2 and coronaviruses. No cognate antigen is known for these TCRs. Some clones are missing from TCRdb's copy, which holds only in-frame ones; the method was immunoSEQ multiplex PCR. The table lists about 19,000 clones, roughly 80% of them singletons, with around 16% in the top ten. CD4+ T cells from unexposed donors were obtained before the COVID-19 pandemic (2011-2018). Isolation of CD4+ T cells took place after around eleven days in culture. What was sequenced was CD4+ T cells from PBMCs, cultured in vitro. The receptors were sampled from a human donor in good health.

V is TRBV10-3 and J is TRBJ1-5; D uncertain. Trimming left V 7 bases short and J 0 bases short, with 7 bases between. CDR1 and CDR2 from the germline V gene are ENHRY and SYGVKD. CDR3 size: 13 residues. The CDR3 nucleotides read TGTGCCATCACGGAGGCTAGCAATCAGCCCCAGCATTTT. It is translated as CAITEASNQPQHF.

The chain links TRBV18 to TRBJ2-2; TRBD1 is a possible D gene (6 bases). This CDR3 comprises 17 residues. V lost 3 bases and J lost 3, with 17 bases in between. The V gene's germline CDR1 is KGHSH and CDR2 LQKENI. CDR3 protein: CASSPTFTGKDTGELFF. CDR3 in DNA: TGTGCCAGCTCACCCACTTTCACAGGGAAGGACACCGGGGAGCTGTTTTTT.

This chain uses TRBV6-5 with TRBJ2-7; 10 positions agree with TRBD2. The CDR3 extends over 15 amino acids. In germline, CDR1 is MNHEY, CDR2 SVGAGI. Unmatched junction bases numbered 6, after V lost 6 bases and J lost 1 base. The CDR3 here is CASRLAGGGSYEQYF. The DNA of the CDR3 is TGTGCCAGCAGATTAGCGGGAGGAGGGTCCTACGAGCAGTACTTC.

This chain links TRBV6-6 with TRBJ1-2; TRBD1 might be the D (5 bases). CDR3 length: 15 residues. The V gene's germline CDR1 is MNHNY and CDR2 SVGAGI (reference sequence). V dropped 0 bases and J dropped 7 bases, with 15 bases sitting between them. The CDR3 DNA is TGTGCCAGCAGTTACTCGAAATTAGTAGGGGTTGGCTACACCTTC. Residues: CASSYSKLVGVGYTF.

This clone was seen only a few times. The rearrangement joins TRBV5-1 to TRBJ2-7, with TRBD2 identical over 8 bases. The CDR3 has 15 residues. V was clipped by 1 base and J by 5 bases; unmatched bases: 8. Germline CDR1 reads SGHRS; CDR2 reads YFSETQ. The CDR3 coding sequence is TGCGCCAGCAGCTTGAGGCTAGCGGGCTTCCACGAGCAGTACTTC. This encodes CASSLRLAGFHEQYF.

This clone showed up just once. The rearrangement uses TRBV18 and TRBJ1-1, with a tentative D call TRBD1 (5 bases). The CDR3 runs to 15 residues. Looked up from germline, CDR1 is KGHSH and CDR2 is LQKENI. V lost 2 bases to trimming and J lost 1 base, with 11 bases between them. This CDR3 is CASSPLGRTNTEAFF. For the CDR3, the DNA is TGTGCCAGCTCACCATTGGGACGGACGAACACTGAAGCTTTCTTT.

The chain uses TRBV28 and TRBJ1-4, with D uncertain. Trimming removed 3 bases from V and 7 bases from J, with 9 bases in between. Germline V gene data show CDR1 as MDHEN and CDR2 as SYDVKM. The CDR3 sequence is 13 residues long. The CDR3 region is CASSFQIGEKLFF. The DNA of the CDR3 is TGTGCCAGCAGTTTCCAGATCGGTGAAAAACTGTTTTTT.

The chain links TRBV6-1 to TRBJ1-5, with D perhaps matching TRBD1 (6 bases). Germline V gene data show CDR1 as MNHNS and CDR2 as SASEGT. Trimming stripped 2 bases from V and 1 base from J, with 6 bases between. CDR3 length: 14 residues. The CDR3 DNA follows: TGTGCCAGCAGTGAACAGGGGAGCAATCAGCCCCAGCATTTT. Residues: CASSEQGSNQPQHF.

The genes are TRBV5-1 and TRBJ1-5; D perhaps matches TRBD1 (6 bases). Trimming left V 4 bases short and J 3 bases short, with 8 bases between. Germline CDR1 SGHRS, CDR2 YFSETQ. The CDR3 covers 13 residues. The CDR3, as DNA: TGCGCCAGCAGCGAGGGGGACAATCAGCCCCAGCATTTT. Its translation is CASSEGDNQPQHF.